The T cell receptor (beta chain) described here comes from a study of T cells after yellow fever vaccination. Study details: Low-cell-number fractions were prepared with SMART-Seq v4 Ultra Low Input. General study findings and limits: Primary-vaccination clones mostly resurfaced post-booster (96% CD4, approximately 89% CD8). Weaker, the secondary response peaked sooner, at day 5 versus 15.

The CDR3 contains 16 residues. Germline V gene sequence: CDR1 SGDLS, CDR2 YYNGEE. V dropped 5 bases and J dropped 5 bases, with 22 bases sitting between them. MiXCR, run by TCRdb on the 5' RACE reads, gives a single entry per CDR3 protein. Of a few hundred thousand distinct CDR3 sequences in the sample, around 8.1% are singletons; the top ten hold approximately 15%. There are a few counts of this clonotype. As yet, its antigen is unknown. This chain joins TRBV9 and TRBJ2-5; TRBD2 is a possible D gene (6 bases). Sequences were derived from PBMCs, sampled approximately 40 days after the first yellow fever vaccination. This TCR was recovered from a man between 18 and 29 years old who received the YFV17D yellow fever vaccine. The CDR3 is CASSNGVAVGGETQYF. The DNA of the CDR3 is TGTGCCAGCAGTAATGGAGTAGCGGTCGGCGGGGAGACCCAGTACTTC. Full variable domain (missing parts from reference TRBV9 and TRBJ2-5): DSGVTQTPKHLITATGQRVTLRCSPRSGDLSVYWYQQSLDQGLQFLIQYYNGEERAKGNILERFSAQQFPDLHSELNLSSLELGDSALYFCASSNGVAVGGETQYFGPGTRLLVL.